The present entry profiles one T cell receptor beta chain with its context. Its antigen is not identified. This sample is part of a study of cytomegalovirus exposure and HLA in healthy donors. On the study more broadly: Genetic ancestry analysis placed about 84% of the 300 to 400 donors that were genotyped in the Caucasian-associated cluster.

Study-wide points: In a later analysis, TCR association rates varied by HLA locus: DRB1 most, HLA-C fewest. Indistinguishable V segments, including TRBV6-2 and TRBV6-3, were excluded.

From germline, CDR1 is SNHLY and CDR2 FYNNEI. The CDR3 contains 13 residues. The V and J ends lost 3 bases and 6 bases respectively, with 9 bases between them. This PCR relied on a set of 60 Vbeta primers and 13 Jbeta primers. Assay used: immunoSEQ multiplex PCR; TCRdb lists only in-frame clones, some missing. This sample carries approximately 81,000 clones, approximately 84% of them seen once, and the ten largest clones take 2.4%. This chain links TRBV2 with TRBJ2-1; D gene ambiguous. Source material: PBMCs. The source of this sequence is a woman in her fifties or sixties in good health and CMV-seronegative. CDR3 protein: CASSEPYRNEQFF. Written as DNA, the CDR3 is TGTGCCAGCAGTGAGCCCTACCGCAATGAGCAGTTCTTC.